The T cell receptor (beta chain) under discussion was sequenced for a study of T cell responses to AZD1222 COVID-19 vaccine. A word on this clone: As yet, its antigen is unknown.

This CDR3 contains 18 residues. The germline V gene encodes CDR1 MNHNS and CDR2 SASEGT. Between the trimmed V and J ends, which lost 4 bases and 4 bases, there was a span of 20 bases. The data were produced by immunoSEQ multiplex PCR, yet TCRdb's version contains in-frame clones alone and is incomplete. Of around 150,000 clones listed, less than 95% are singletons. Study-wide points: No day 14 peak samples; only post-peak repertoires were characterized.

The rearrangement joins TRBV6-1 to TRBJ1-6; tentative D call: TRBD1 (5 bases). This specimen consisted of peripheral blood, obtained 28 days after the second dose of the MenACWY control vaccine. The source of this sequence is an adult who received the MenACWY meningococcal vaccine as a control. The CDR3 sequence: CASSATPYRKGYNSPLHF. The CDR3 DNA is TGTGCCAGCAGTGCGACCCCCTACAGGAAGGGGTATAATTCACCCCTCCACTTT.